The text below deals with one T cell receptor beta chain. There is no known antigen for this receptor. No qualities accompany the bases; no much larger clone lies one base away. TCR beta CDR3 regions were amplified from RNA transcripts for repertoire sequencing. The first round of RT-PCR was done with HTBI primers and the Qiagen OneStep RT-PCR kit, and was followed by a second round of multiplex PCR, then size selection and purification. Libraries were sequenced on an Illumina HiSeq2000 using paired-end 100 bp reads. The authors' analysis ran thus. Reads were processed with SOAPnuke, discarding reads with adapters, uncalled bases, mean Phred below 15, or no exact constant-primer or identifier match. COPE v1.2.5 was used to merge high-quality paired reads. Unique nucleotide sequences were defined as clonotypes and aligned to IMGT TRB V, D and J references using MiTCR v1.1. Analysis was restricted to V-J combinations with a frequency above 0.0001, which covered roughly 99% of repertoires. A TCR clonal expansion and chaos score per V-J combination was defined as the ratio of F50 clonal expansion to chaos observed in the TCRdist matrix. Welch's t-statistics and random forest were used to reduce features to approximately 13 V-J combinations, which were fed into a naive Bayes classifier. The Morisita-Horn index was used to measure how similar the thyroid and blood repertoires were. Using fastp at Q25 and MiXCR, TCRdb reprocessed the public reads and kept productive beta chains. Rows matching on CDR3 protein sequence are summarized as one entry with the most common DNA and genes. Here the V and J calls rest on TCRdb's processing, not on the authors' analysis. This sample has 650,000 to 800,000 distinct CDR3 sequences in its table, and roughly 39% of those were observed once. 3% to 4% of the sample lies in the top ten.

Ophthalmopathy patients were characterized by moderately to severely active disease, a Clinical Activity Score of at least 3, a NOSPECS grade of at least 4, and a disease duration under 3 months. Patients with other autoimmune diseases, uncontrolled infections, pregnancy or lactation were excluded from the study. Diagnosis relied on clinical symptoms, serum thyroxine, TRAb, thyroid ultrasound and orbital computed tomography. Ficoll-Paque density gradient centrifugation was used to isolate PBMCs from around 10 ml of fresh peripheral blood. Total RNA was extracted with Trizol reagent and quality-checked on an Agilent 2100 Bioanalyzer. This record comes from a study of Graves' ophthalmopathy and Graves' hyperthyroidism listed by TCRdb under 2018. Describing the broader study: Peripheral blood was collected before any treatment was given, at the time of initial diagnosis. An independent validation cohort comprised roughly 20 hyperthyroidism patients and some 16 patients who later progressed from hyperthyroidism to ophthalmopathy. In total, 135 blood samples were TCR-sequenced: approximately 40 ophthalmopathy, some 75 hyperthyroidism and approximately 17 hyperthyroidism-to-ophthalmopathy patients. In about 6 hyperthyroidism patients, T-cell repertoires of thyroid tissue and blood were compared. After sampling, hyperthyroidism patients received methimazole starting at 30 mg daily, and ophthalmopathy patients received high-dose intravenous methylprednisolone. To explore V-J signatures distinguishing ophthalmopathy from hyperthyroidism, a discovery set of under 110 patients (fewer than 45 ophthalmopathy, 57 stable hyperthyroidism) was enrolled. TCR beta repertoire signatures were used to distinguish Graves' ophthalmopathy from Graves' hyperthyroidism and to predict progression to ophthalmopathy.

Beyond this particular receptor, the publication reports: No statistical method was used to set the sample size in advance, and the investigators knew which group each participant was assigned to. In cross-validation, the 13-signature model distinguished ophthalmopathy from stable hyperthyroidism with more than 85% sensitivity and around 81% specificity, while in the test set the corresponding values were about 80% and 75%. In validation, the model predicted ophthalmopathy progression with about 64% sensitivity and 72.22% specificity; roughly 11 predicted patients were CT-confirmed with GO in a median of approximately 6.5 months. Most expanded thyroid clonotypes with frequency above 0.001 were also detected in blood, suggesting blood repertoires may reflect the thyroid immune response.

CDR1 is given as DFQATT and CDR2 as SNEGSKA, both from the germline V gene (reference sequence). From the cysteine through the phenylalanine, the CDR3 covers 13 amino acids. Only the CDR3 region is kept as DNA, spanning 39 bases read in frame from base 1. For this chain, trimming is 4 bases at the V end and 4 bases at the J end, and the number of junction bases without a gene match is 4. The sequence was collected from an adult man with Graves' ophthalmopathy. Sequenced: peripheral blood. The chain uses TRBV20-1 and TRBJ1-2; 9 bases in the middle match TRBD1. The CDR3 region: CSATGTGTYGYTF. Read as DNA, the sequence is TGCAGTGCTACCGGGACAGGGACCTATGGCTACACCTTC.